These 4 T cell receptor beta chains share one sample of origin, sequenced in a study of T cells after yellow fever vaccination. One entry per CDR3 protein results from TCRdb running MiXCR on the 5' RACE reads. The sample carries around 310,000 distinct CDR3 sequences, 8.7% recorded once. The input for sequencing was PBMCs, taken on the day of the first yellow fever vaccination. These receptors all come from a man younger than 35 who received the YFV17D yellow fever vaccine.

This clonotype was recorded many times. The CDR3 here is CASSSRVRGVNEQFF. Here the CDR3 DNA reads TGTGCCAGCAGCTCGAGGGTGAGAGGTGTGAATGAGCAGTTCTTC. The rearrangement joins TRBV5-6 to TRBJ2-1, with D maybe TRBD2 (5 bases). V gave up 3 bases and J gave up 7 bases, with 17 bases separating them. Germline CDR1 SGHDT, CDR2 YYEEEE. The CDR3 has 15 amino acids.

The chain has TRBV10-3 and TRBJ1-1; no clear D gene. The CDR3 is 13 residues long. Germline CDR1 reads ENHRY; CDR2 reads SYGVKD. The V and J ends lost 10 bases and 1 base respectively, with 13 bases between them. CDR3 sequence (DNA): TGTGCCACCACCGGGCAGAGGAACACTGAAGCTTTCTTT. Translated: CATTGQRNTEAFF.

This clonotype was detected only a few times. The chain joins TRBV3-1 to TRBJ2-5; D is tentatively TRBD1 or TRBD2 (5 bases each). The CDR3 length is 15 residues. The germline CDR1 and CDR2 sequences are LGHDT and YNNKEL (reference sequence). V was clipped by 4 bases and J by 5 bases, with 17 bases between them. The CDR3 region is CASSPPGRPRETQYF. The DNA for the CDR3 is TGTGCCAGCAGCCCACCGGGACGCCCGAGGGAGACCCAGTACTTC.

This clonotype was counted only a few times. The rearrangement uses TRBV5-1 and TRBJ2-1; no reliable D call. The V gene's germline CDR1 is SGHRS and CDR2 YFSETQ. V lost 2 bases and J 4 bases, leaving 10 bases between the germline ends. The CDR3 spans 14 residues. The CDR3 sequence is CASSLGQEYNEQFF. DNA of the CDR3: TGCGCCAGCAGCTTAGGGCAGGAGTACAATGAGCAGTTCTTC.